The present T cell receptor beta chain was sequenced within a study of read filtering for tumor transcriptome and immune sequencing. Turning to the study itself: Roughly 8 patients were R-ISS I, 16 were R-ISS II, about seven were R-ISS III.

Whole-study results and caveats: Correlation between methods rose after single-read clonotypes were removed. Even smaller IR-seq throughput identified most shared clonotypes.

Molecular barcoded adaptors covering alpha/delta and beta/gamma chains were used on 400 to 450 ng RNA. MiXCR, applied by TCRdb to the reads, yields one record per CDR3 protein. The data hold 100,000 to 150,000 distinct CDR3 sequences, with roughly 13% observed a single time. Every patient had bone marrow sampled while the disease was active. This clonotype was counted ten times or more. What it binds is not known. Germline V gene lookup returns CDR1 SGHAT and CDR2 FQDESV (reference sequence). Losses at the gene ends were 4 bases for V and 9 bases for J; bases not matched to a gene: 8. The CDR3 has 15 residues.

Sequences were obtained from a population of CD138-negative cells sorted from bone marrow. This receptor was obtained from a donor aged 40 or older with multiple myeloma. This chain connects TRBV11-1 to TRBJ2-1, with 11 bases identical to TRBD1. The DNA of the CDR3 is TGTGCCAGCAGCTCCTCGGACAGGGGGCGGAGTGAGCAGTTCTTC. It is translated as CASSSSDRGRSEQFF.